The clone carrying this T cell receptor (beta chain) was counted at least ten times. The source of the sample is a study of T cells in Graves' hyperthyroidism and ophthalmopathy. Germline V lookup: CDR1 MDHEN, CDR2 SYDVKM. Trimming stripped 11 bases from V and 6 bases from J, with 23 bases between. CDR3 length equals 15 residues. The source material, RNA transcripts, was used to amplify TCR beta CDR3 regions. HTBI primers were used for first-round RT-PCR of the TCR CDR3. Each CDR3 protein gets one entry after TCRdb re-called the multiplex PCR reads with MiXCR. The sample lists around 250,000 distinct CDR3 sequences, roughly 15% occurring once.

This chain connects TRBV28 to TRBJ1-5; D is uncertain. What was sequenced was blood. The origin of this receptor is a woman aged 35 to 49 with Graves' hyperthyroidism that later progressed to Graves' ophthalmopathy. CDR3 sequence reads: CACGDGRTISQPQHF. The CDR3 bases are TGTGCCTGTGGGGATGGCAGAACTATAAGTCAGCCCCAGCATTTT.